This T cell receptor beta chain was identified during a study of cytomegalovirus exposure and HLA in healthy donors. Trimming took off 2 bases at V and 5 bases at J, with 19 bases between the two ends. Germline V lookup: CDR1 SGHTA, CDR2 FQGNSA. This CDR3 contains 17 residues. Notes on the study in general: Per a prior analysis, the majority of TCR beta V segments were productive roughly 90% or roughly 30% of the time. Presence/absence comparisons presumed near-even sequencing depth among donors.

A few counts support this clone. Its antigen is currently unknown. PCR employed 60 Vbeta and 13 Jbeta primers. Produced via immunoSEQ multiplex PCR; TCRdb's table is partial and in-frame only. This sample carries approximately 100,000 clones, about 81% of them seen once, and the ten largest clones take around 2.8%. The origin of this receptor is a male donor in good health and CMV-seropositive. Sequencing was done on a sample of PBMCs. This sequence joins TRBV7-2 and TRBJ2-1; the D is unclear. The CDR3 loop reads CASSLLRALFSHNEQFF. CDR3 coding DNA: TGTGCCAGCAGCTTATTGCGTGCCCTTTTCTCTCACAATGAGCAGTTCTTC.